The rows below give T cell receptor beta chains drawn from one sample of a study of CD8 T cells in ankylosing spondylitis. MiXCR, run by TCRdb on the 5' RACE reads, gives a single entry per CDR3 protein. The data show under 250,000 distinct CDR3 sequences, roughly a third seen once. The sample was blood, either unsorted or a sorted T cell fraction (not recorded which). These receptor sequences come from a male donor with ankylosing spondylitis or in good health (not recorded which). Each CDR3 is given with its conserved first and last residue. D genes are given only for firm matches. Only part of the rows carry a size: once, few, many, or a class if the clone is expanded.

V gene	D gene	clone size	J gene	CDR3 protein	CDR3 DNA
TRBV2	-	-	TRBJ2-5	CASSEALTGRGETQYF	TGTGCCAGCAGTGAAGCGCTGACAGGACGAGGGGAGACCCAGTACTTC
TRBV20-1	TRBD2	-	TRBJ2-3	CSAHTLGTSGTSTDTQYF	TGCAGTGCTCACACATTAGGGACTAGCGGGACTAGCACAGATACGCAGTATTTT
TRBV20-1	-	few	TRBJ2-1	CSARRQYNEQFF	TGCAGTGCTAGACGTCAGTACAATGAGCAGTTCTTC
TRBV11-2	TRBD1	few	TRBJ1-6	CASSSTGTVTGPLHF	TGTGCCAGCAGCTCCACCGGGACAGTGACTGGACCCCTCCACTTT
TRBV12-3/TRBV12-4	-	once	TRBJ1-5	CASSLDLGGSNQPQHF	TGTGCCAGCAGTTTAGATTTGGGGGGAAGCAATCAGCCCCAGCATTTT
TRBV29-1	TRBD2	-	TRBJ2-1	CSALRGGYNEQFF	TGCAGCGCCCTTCGGGGGGGTTACAATGAGCAGTTCTTC
TRBV29-1	-	-	TRBJ2-1	CSVLNAGTATGGQFF	TGCAGCGTCCTGAATGCCGGGACAGCAACCGGGGGGCAGTTCTTC
TRBV29-1	TRBD1	many	TRBJ2-3	CSVDSDRANTQYF	TGCAGCGTTGATAGTGACAGGGCGAATACGCAGTATTTT
TRBV25-1	TRBD2	few	TRBJ2-1	CASSYSGGLANEQFF	TGTGCCAGCAGTTATAGCGGGGGGCTGGCCAATGAGCAGTTCTTC
TRBV7-2	-	-	TRBJ2-5	CASSLSAGNQETQYF	TGTGCCAGCAGCTTAAGTGCGGGTAACCAAGAGACCCAGTACTTC
TRBV15	-	few	TRBJ1-1	CATSSQMGTEAFF	TGTGCCACCAGCAGCCAAATGGGGACTGAAGCTTTCTTT
TRBV5-1	-	few	TRBJ2-5	CASSFLGLPGETQYF	TGCGCCAGCAGCTTTCTAGGTCTACCAGGAGAGACCCAGTACTTC
TRBV7-9	-	few	TRBJ2-3	CASSPRTVWTQYF	TGTGCCAGCAGCCCTCGGACGGTTTGGACGCAGTATTTT
TRBV7-2	-	few	TRBJ1-4	CASSRGRYNEKLFF	TGTGCCAGCAGCCGGGGACGGTATAATGAAAAACTGTTTTTT
TRBV6-5	-	-	TRBJ2-7	CASSYYPGGRYEQYF	TGTGCCAGCAGTTACTACCCGGGGGGCAGGTACGAGCAGTACTTC